These 32 T cell receptor beta chains share one sample of origin, sequenced in a study of cytomegalovirus exposure and HLA in healthy donors. With 60 Vbeta and 13 Jbeta primers, the PCR was carried out. Data came from immunoSEQ multiplex PCR; TCRdb stores just in-frame clones and leaves some out. The sample holds around 150,000 clones, roughly 82% seen once. Material for sequencing was PBMCs. The origin of the receptors is a male donor in good health and CMV-seronegative.

DNA of the CDR3: TGTGCCAGCAGCTTCCCCTTTATGACAGACTCCTACGAGCAGTACTTC. Translation gives CASSFPFMTDSYEQYF. This rearrangement joins TRBV7-6 to TRBJ2-7; possible D gene TRBD1, 5 bases. V dropped 3 bases and J dropped 0 bases, with 15 bases sitting between them. Per germline, CDR1 SGHVS and CDR2 FNYEAQ. The CDR3 is 16 residues long.

The chain couples TRBV6-5 to TRBJ2-7; a possible D gene is TRBD1 (5 bases). Germline CDR1 and CDR2: MNHEY and SVGAGI. V was clipped by 0 bases and J by 2 bases, with 14 bases between them. The CDR3 has 16 amino acids. In DNA, the CDR3 is TGTGCCAGCAGTTACTCGGGTTCAGGGTTACCCTACGAGCAGTACTTC. Amino acids: CASSYSGSGLPYEQYF.

The chain joins TRBV30 to TRBJ1-5, with D hard to call. Trimming removed 8 bases from V and 2 bases from J, with 13 bases in between. Germline-derived CDR1 and CDR2 are GTSNPN and SVGIG (reference sequence). CDR3 length equals 13 residues. The CDR3 DNA reads TGTGCCGGAAGCGGGGTGGGCAATCAGCCCCAGCATTTT. Its protein is CAGSGVGNQPQHF.

This rearrangement joins TRBV6-1 to TRBJ2-7, with D possibly being TRBD2 (6 bases). This CDR3 region has 14 residues. Germline loops: CDR1 MNHNS, CDR2 SASEGT. Trimming left V 5 bases short and J 4 bases short, with 15 bases between. CDR3: CASSRGGAIYEQYF. DNA for the CDR3: TGTGCCAGCAGTAGAGGAGGGGCCATATACGAGCAGTACTTC.

The chain employs TRBV6-1 and TRBJ1-2, with TRBD1 matching over 7 bases. This CDR3 region has 14 residues. The germline V gene has CDR1 MNHNS and CDR2 SASEGT. V was pared by 5 bases and J by 7 bases, with 10 bases of the junction left unmatched. The CDR3 loop reads CASSLTGPALGYTF. DNA of the CDR3: TGTGCCAGCAGTCTGACAGGGCCCGCACTTGGCTACACCTTC.

This sequence joins TRBV28 and TRBJ1-2; D gene uncertain. Trimming cost V 7 bases and J 0 bases, with 21 bases left between them. The CDR3 has 17 residues. The germline V gene encodes CDR1 MDHEN and CDR2 SYDVKM. CDR3 amino acids: CASTPGPFLTANYGYTF. The DNA of the CDR3 is TGTGCCAGCACCCCTGGCCCTTTTTTAACAGCTAACTATGGCTACACCTTC.

The rearrangement links TRBV5-6 to TRBJ2-3, with D maybe TRBD2 (5 bases). The CDR3 is 16 residues long. V was shortened by 2 bases and J by 0 bases, with 13 bases between the two germline ends. The germline V gene has CDR1 SGHDT and CDR2 YYEEEE. The CDR3 coding sequence is TGTGCCAGCAGCTTCACTAGATCGATCAGCACAGATACGCAGTATTTT. Residues: CASSFTRSISTDTQYF.

The chain joins TRBV9 to TRBJ2-2, with TRBD2 matching 7 bases. The CDR3 covers 16 residues. Trimming at V came to 4 bases and at J to 6 bases, leaving 12 bases not matched to a gene. Looked up from germline, CDR1 is SGDLS and CDR2 is YYNGEE. CDR3 region: CASSPPGGGLAGELFF. The CDR3 DNA reads TGTGCCAGCAGCCCGCCCGGCGGGGGATTAGCCGGGGAGCTGTTTTTT.

In DNA form, the CDR3 reads TGTGCCAGCAGCCTGGGACTAGCGGGACCCACAGATACGCAGTATTTT. Translating it yields CASSLGLAGPTDTQYF. The rearrangement links TRBV7-9 to TRBJ2-3, with 13 bases aligning to TRBD2. Germline-derived CDR1 and CDR2 are SEHNR and FQNEAQ (reference sequence). With 5 bases clipped from V and 2 bases from J, the junction kept 4 bases outside the gene matches. This CDR3 comprises 16 residues.

J is TRBJ2-5 and V is TRBV11-2, with 9 bases aligning to TRBD2. The CDR3 runs 18 residues. V lost 1 base, J lost 2 bases, and 11 bases stayed unmatched. Germline V gene data show CDR1 as SGHAT and CDR2 as FQNNGV. The CDR3 reads CASSLVLGSGGLQETQYF. CDR3 DNA: TGTGCCAGCAGCTTAGTTCTAGGTAGCGGGGGTCTTCAAGAGACCCAGTACTTC.

V and J are TRBV19 and TRBJ1-5; D is uncertain. Looked up from germline, CDR1 is LNHDA and CDR2 is SQIVND (reference sequence). This CDR3 has 15 amino acids. V dropped 1 base and J dropped 3 bases, with 10 bases sitting between them. The CDR3 nucleotides read TGTGCCAGTAGTATAGTTTGGCAGGACAATCAGCCCCAGCATTTT. Translated: CASSIVWQDNQPQHF.

The V and J genes are TRBV7-9 and TRBJ2-7, with 13 bases aligning to TRBD2. The CDR3 loop spans 17 amino acids. The V gene end was trimmed by 5 bases and the J gene end by 2 bases; junction bases not matched to a gene: 9. Germline values: CDR1 SEHNR, CDR2 FQNEAQ (reference sequence). This CDR3 reads CASSAGTSGISPYEQYF. The CDR3, as DNA: TGTGCCAGCAGCGCCGGGACTAGCGGGATCTCTCCCTACGAGCAGTACTTC.

The V call is TRBV7-9, the J call TRBJ1-6; D possibly corresponds to TRBD1 (5 bases). The ends were cut back, 5 bases at V and 11 bases at J, with 19 bases in the middle. CDR1 and CDR2 from the germline V gene are SEHNR and FQNEAQ (reference sequence). The CDR3 spans 15 residues. CDR3 sequence: CASSQTDQGYAPLHF. CDR3 nucleotide sequence: TGTGCCAGCAGCCAAACCGATCAGGGTTACGCACCCCTCCACTTT.

This chain joins TRBV27 and TRBJ1-4, with 12 bases aligning to TRBD1. CDR1 is MNHEY and CDR2 is SMNVEV in the germline V gene (reference sequence). The CDR3 extends over 16 amino acids. With 4 bases clipped from V and 11 bases from J, the junction kept 11 bases outside the gene matches. The CDR3 coding sequence is TGTGCCAGCAGTTCTCCGCCGGGACAGGGGGCTTGGAAACTGTTTTTT. This sequence encodes CASSSPPGQGAWKLFF.

This clone was observed a handful of times. The chain joins TRBV7-2 to TRBJ2-7, with unresolved D. V lost 5 bases and J lost 5, with 16 bases in between. The CDR3 is made up of 14 amino acids. Germline V gene data show CDR1 as SGHTA and CDR2 as FQGNSA. CDR3 sequence reads: CASSGGRPRNEQYF. For the CDR3, the DNA is TGTGCCAGCAGCGGTGGGCGCCCAAGGAACGAGCAGTACTTC.

The chain uses TRBV18 and TRBJ2-6; 7 bases align to TRBD1. Trimming took 4 bases from V and 0 from J; bases not matched to a gene: 6. The CDR3 length is 17 residues. CDR1 is KGHSH and CDR2 is LQKENI in the germline V gene. The CDR3 region is CASSRPGQPSGANVLTF. DNA of the CDR3: TGTGCCAGCTCACGGCCGGGACAGCCCTCTGGGGCCAACGTCCTGACTTTC.

The chain joins TRBV29-1 to TRBJ2-1; D not certain. The V end lost 8 bases, the J end lost 5 bases, and 10 bases lay between the germline ends. CDR3 length: 11 amino acids. Germline CDR1 SQVTM, CDR2 ANQGSEA. The CDR3 bases are TGCAGCTCTAGTACTAACAATGAGCAGTTCTTC. Its translation: CSSSTNNEQFF.

The chain is built from TRBV7-8 and TRBJ2-7, with 10 bases matching TRBD2. This CDR3 is 14 amino acids long. The germline gives CDR1 SGHVS, CDR2 FQNEAQ. The trim removed 5 bases at V and 2 bases at J, leaving 3 bases unmatched. The CDR3 is CASSPSGGAYEQYF. The CDR3 bases are TGTGCCAGCAGCCCGAGCGGGGGGGCCTACGAGCAGTACTTC.

The chain has TRBV7-8 and TRBJ1-2; weak D call: TRBD1 (6 bases). The CDR3 is 13 amino acids. Between the trimmed V and J ends, which lost 5 bases and 2 bases, there was a span of 9 bases. In germline, CDR1 is SGHVS, CDR2 FQNEAQ. The CDR3 bases are TGTGCCAGCAGCCCCGACAGGAACTATGGCTACACCTTC. Its translation: CASSPDRNYGYTF. Filled out from reference TRBV7-8 and TRBJ1-2, the complete variable domain reads GAGVSQSPRYKVAKRGQDVALRCDPISGHVSLFWYQQALGQGPEFLTYFQNEAQLDKSGLPSDRFFAERPEGSVSTLKIQRTQQEDSAVYLCASSPDRNYGYTFGSGTRLTVV.

The rearrangement joins TRBV9 to TRBJ2-5; D is unresolved. V gave up 0 bases and J gave up 1 base, with 7 bases separating them. The germline gives CDR1 SGDLS, CDR2 YYNGEE. This CDR3 spans 14 amino acids. The CDR3 reads CASSVDYGQETQYF. The CDR3 DNA sequence: TGTGCCAGCAGCGTAGACTACGGCCAAGAGACCCAGTACTTC.

The chain combines TRBV9 with TRBJ2-1; 12 nucleotides match TRBD2. J gave up 10 bases and V 3 bases, and 5 bases lay outside the gene matches. CDR3 length equals 14 residues. Germline CDR1 SGDLS, CDR2 YYNGEE. CDR3 sequence reads: CASSATSGGSEQFF. DNA for the CDR3: TGTGCCAGCAGCGCGACTAGCGGGGGCTCCGAGCAGTTCTTC.

This chain uses TRBV4-1 with TRBJ1-1, with D perhaps matching TRBD1 (6 bases). With 4 bases removed from V and 0 bases from J, the gap between germline ends came to 15 bases. The CDR3 has 16 amino acids. Germline V gene sequence: CDR1 MGHRA, CDR2 YSYEKL. CDR3: CASSPSRGSLNTEAFF. Written as DNA, the CDR3 is TGCGCCAGCAGCCCCTCGAGGGGGAGTTTGAACACTGAAGCTTTCTTT.

The V gene is TRBV10-3, the J gene TRBJ1-5, with 9 bases aligning to TRBD1. The germline V gene has CDR1 ENHRY and CDR2 SYGVKD. The CDR3 runs to 15 residues. J gave up 3 bases and V 6 bases, and 6 bases lay outside the gene matches. CDR3 residues: CAISARDRDNQPQHF. DNA for the CDR3: TGTGCCATCAGCGCCCGGGACAGGGACAATCAGCCCCAGCATTTT.

The rearrangement uses TRBV4-3 and TRBJ2-7, with 7 bases fitting TRBD1. V was clipped by 1 base and J by 6 bases; unmatched bases: 9. The V gene's germline CDR1 is LGHNA and CDR2 YSLEER. This CDR3 spans 15 amino acids. CDR3 region: CASSQVYRGAGEQYF. CDR3 coding DNA: TGCGCCAGCAGCCAAGTATACAGGGGTGCTGGCGAGCAGTACTTC.

The V call is TRBV2, the J call TRBJ2-7; 7 bases are a match to TRBD2. CDR1 is SNHLY, CDR2 FYNNEI, per germline. Trimming took 6 bases from V and 5 from J; bases not matched to a gene: 4. CDR3 length: 12 amino acids. The CDR3 DNA follows: TGTGCCAGCAGGCCTACTAGCGACGAGCAGTACTTC. Residues: CASRPTSDEQYF.

The rearrangement joins TRBV19 to TRBJ2-1, with D maybe TRBD2 (5 bases). Trimming took 7 bases from V and 0 from J, leaving 16 bases between them. From germline, CDR1 is LNHDA and CDR2 SQIVND (reference sequence). The CDR3 is 16 residues long. CDR3 DNA: TGTGCCAGTAAAAACTTAGGAGGAAACTCCTACAATGAGCAGTTCTTC. Residues: CASKNLGGNSYNEQFF. The complete variable domain, with remaining parts taken from reference TRBV19 and TRBJ2-1, reads DGGITQSPKYLFRKEGQNVTLSCEQNLNHDAMYWYRQDPGQGLRLIYYSQIVNDFQKGDIAEGYSVSREKKESFPLTVTSAQKNPTAFYLCASKNLGGNSYNEQFFGPGTRLTVL.

The chain recombines TRBV9 with TRBJ2-7; D gene ambiguous. The CDR3 extends over 14 amino acids. Trimming shortened V by 2 bases and J by 6 bases, and 15 bases separated the two germline ends. Germline-derived CDR1 and CDR2 are SGDLS and YYNGEE. CDR3 sequence: CASSVESERGEQYF. DNA for the CDR3: TGTGCCAGCAGCGTTGAATCGGAACGAGGCGAGCAGTACTTC.

The V and J genes are TRBV6-5 and TRBJ1-1; D possibly corresponds to TRBD1 (5 bases). The CDR3 totals 15 residues. Germline CDR1 and CDR2: MNHEY and SVGAGI. The ends were cut back, 2 bases at V and 1 base at J, with 11 bases in the middle. CDR3: CASSYRAGGNTEAFF. CDR3 coding DNA: TGTGCCAGCAGTTACCGGGCGGGGGGGAACACTGAAGCTTTCTTT.

This chain connects TRBV18 to TRBJ2-7; D gene ambiguous. The CDR3 is 16 amino acids. Trimming shortened V by 3 bases and J by 3 bases, and 18 bases separated the two germline ends. Germline CDR1 reads KGHSH; CDR2 reads LQKENI. For the CDR3, the DNA is TGTGCCAGCTCACCTTCCCTTGTGCAGGAATACTACGAGCAGTACTTC. Its translation: CASSPSLVQEYYEQYF.

The CDR3 nucleotides read TGTGCTAGTGGTTTAGGGCAGGGTTACGAGCAGTACTTC. As protein: CASGLGQGYEQYF. The chain uses TRBV12-5 and TRBJ2-7; perhaps TRBD1 as D (5 bases). The V end was cut by 3 bases, the J end by 4 bases, with 10 bases between. Germline CDR1 is LGHNT and CDR2 is FRNRAP. The CDR3 is 13 residues long.

V and J are TRBV27 and TRBJ1-2, with 7 nucleotides matching TRBD1. V was clipped by 4 bases and J by 2 bases; unmatched bases: 7. The CDR3 runs to 15 residues. Germline CDR1 reads MNHEY; CDR2 reads SMNVEV (reference sequence). This chain's CDR3 is CASSSQGVANYGYTF. As DNA, the CDR3 is TGTGCCAGCAGTTCGCAGGGGGTCGCGAACTATGGCTACACCTTC.

V is TRBV11-2 and J is TRBJ2-7; maybe TRBD1 (5 bases). V shed 11 bases and J shed 4 bases, with 18 bases lying between them. CDR1 is SGHAT and CDR2 is FQNNGV in the germline V gene. The CDR3 spans 13 residues. In nucleotides, the CDR3 is TGTGCCTGCGGACAAGGGGTTTCTTACGAGCAGTACTTC. The encoded protein is CACGQGVSYEQYF.